This T cell receptor beta chain derives from a study of T-cell reconstitution after alpha-beta-depleted transplantation in children. This clonotype was seen many times. Its antigen is undetermined. A library of TCRbeta sequences, prepared with unique molecular identifiers, was generated. TCRdb fed the PCR reads into MiXCR, producing one record per CDR3 protein. The table lists 600,000 or so distinct CDR3 sequences, about 23% of them singletons. The study's findings and limits: Reports say that about two months after transplant, the alpha-beta T cells came out of several hundred graft clones that had expanded. T-cell counts and diversity were attributed mostly to newly produced T cells one year after transplant. Diversity of TCRbeta at day 60 was high in some patients, arising from surviving recipient T cells and thymic progenitors.

Germline CDR1 and CDR2: MNHEY and SVGEGT. The CDR3 extends over 12 amino acids. V was cut by 11 bases and J by 8 bases, with 18 bases left in between. The chain links TRBV6-2 or TRBV6-3 to TRBJ1-2; possible D gene TRBD1, 5 bases. The sample was PBMCs, mostly from graft donor cells, taken 360 days after TCRalphabeta/CD19-depleted stem cell transplant. The TCR comes from a boy in the first two years of life who had a stem cell transplant for acute myeloid leukemia, so the T cells may come from the graft donor. Here the CDR3 DNA reads TGTGCCTGCGGACACCCGGGGGACGGCTACACCTTC. Amino acid sequence: CACGHPGDGYTF.